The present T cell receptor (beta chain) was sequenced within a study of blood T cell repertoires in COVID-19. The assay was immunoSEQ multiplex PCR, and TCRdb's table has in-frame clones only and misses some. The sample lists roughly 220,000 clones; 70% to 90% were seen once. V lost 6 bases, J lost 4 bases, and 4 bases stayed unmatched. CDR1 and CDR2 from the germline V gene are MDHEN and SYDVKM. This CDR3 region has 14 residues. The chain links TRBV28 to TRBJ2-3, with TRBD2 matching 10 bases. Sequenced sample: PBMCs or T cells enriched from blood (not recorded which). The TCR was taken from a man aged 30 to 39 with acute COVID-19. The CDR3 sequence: CASRRLAGSDTQYF. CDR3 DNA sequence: TGTGCCAGCAGAAGACTAGCGGGCTCAGATACGCAGTATTTT.